This T cell receptor (beta chain) was found in a study of Ad26.COV2.S vaccination and SARS-CoV-2 variants. On the study more broadly: Ad26.COV2.S, an intramuscular injection, was given once or twice 56 days apart. General study results and limits: From the TCR breadth and depth analyses, total T cell responses may have been underestimated. Vaccinees and placebo recipients showed similar non-spike TCR breadth.

The table came from immunoSEQ multiplex PCR; TCRdb's copy has only in-frame clones and leaves some out. The data contain fewer than 500,000 clones, over 75% of them singletons. This CDR3 has 14 residues. With 5 bases clipped from V and 9 bases from J, the junction kept 7 bases outside the gene matches. The germline gives CDR1 MNHEY, CDR2 SMNVEV (reference sequence). Remarks on this clone: The antigen remains undetermined.

Treatment reported: approximately 18 received Ad26.COV2.S at low or high dose, single or two shots; about five received placebo; per-sample allocation not given. Day 63 after the first vaccine or placebo injection was the time point for sampling. As its vector, the vaccine had Ad26, which expressed Wuhan-strain SARS-CoV-2 spike. The source is a person aged 18-60 years who received the Ad26.COV2.S COVID-19 vaccine or a placebo. The J gene is TRBJ1-2, the V gene TRBV27; TRBD1 agrees at 12 bases. This material consisted of peripheral blood, taken in a trial of Ad26.COV2.S vaccine versus placebo. Written as DNA, the CDR3 is TGTGCCAGCAGTACGGGACAGGGGGCGAGTAGCTACACCTTC. Amino acids: CASSTGQGASSYTF.